The 16 T cell receptor beta chains below come from one sample, sequenced in a study of cytomegalovirus exposure and HLA in healthy donors. Measured with immunoSEQ multiplex PCR; TCRdb has only the in-frame clones, and not every one. The table records 150,000 to 250,000 clones, 75% to 85% of them present only once. The sequenced material came from PBMCs. These TCRs come from a woman aged 25 to 39 in good health and CMV-seropositive.

CDR3 in amino acids: CASSFERTGSRTGELFF. For the CDR3, the DNA is TGTGCCAGCAGCTTCGAACGAACAGGGTCTCGCACCGGGGAGCTGTTTTTT. The rearrangement joins TRBV7-9 to TRBJ2-2, with a tentative D call TRBD1 (6 bases). The V end lost 3 bases, the J end lost 4 bases, and 18 bases lay between the germline ends. There are 17 residues in the CDR3. In germline, CDR1 is SEHNR, CDR2 FQNEAQ (reference sequence).

CDR3 residues: CASSLGLEQETQYF. In nucleotides, the CDR3 is TGTGCCAGCAGCTTGGGGTTGGAGCAAGAGACCCAGTACTTC. The V and J genes are TRBV5-4 and TRBJ2-5; D not certain. The length of the CDR3 is 14 residues. The germline V gene encodes CDR1 SGHNT and CDR2 YYREEE (reference sequence). The V and J ends lost 0 bases and 2 bases respectively, with 8 bases between them.

The chain links TRBV19 to TRBJ2-4; 7 positions match TRBD2. The CDR3 totals 13 residues. CDR1 LNHDA and CDR2 SQIVND come from the germline V gene (reference sequence). V lost 8 bases to trimming and J lost 9 bases; unmatched junction nucleotides: 10. The DNA for the CDR3 is TGTGCCAGTCATTCCCAGGGACTATTCATTCAGTACTTC. The encoded protein is CASHSQGLFIQYF. The full variable domain, with the rest looked up from reference TRBV19 and TRBJ2-4, is DGGITQSPKYLFRKEGQNVTLSCEQNLNHDAMYWYRQDPGQGLRLIYYSQIVNDFQKGDIAEGYSVSREKKESFPLTVTSAQKNPTAFYLCASHSQGLFIQYFGAGTRLSVL.

V is TRBV5-1 and J is TRBJ2-2; 7 bases are shared with TRBD1. Germline V gives CDR1 SGHRS, CDR2 YFSETQ. This CDR3 spans 15 amino acids. After removal of 1 base from V and 1 base from J, the junction contained 1 base not matched to a gene. CDR3 in DNA: TGCGCCAGCAGCTTGCGACAGGGGAACACCGGGGAGCTGTTTTTT. Its protein product is CASSLRQGNTGELFF. The full variable domain, its missing parts supplied by reference TRBV5-1 and TRBJ2-2, is KAGVTQTPRYLIKTRGQQVTLSCSPISGHRSVSWYQQTPGQGLQFLFEYFSETQRNKGNFPGRFSGRQFSNSRSEMNVSTLELGDSALYLCASSLRQGNTGELFFGEGSRLTVL.

This chain links TRBV6-5 with TRBJ2-7; 14 nucleotides line up with TRBD2. V was pared by 4 bases and J by 1 base, with 3 bases of the junction left unmatched. This CDR3 has 16 residues. Germline-derived CDR1 and CDR2 are MNHEY and SVGAGI. The CDR3 reads CASSSRTSGRSYEQYF. CDR3 sequence (DNA): TGTGCCAGCAGTTCACGGACTAGCGGGAGGTCCTACGAGCAGTACTTC.

This chain links TRBV27 with TRBJ1-1; possibly TRBD1 for D (5 bases). Germline CDR1 reads MNHEY; CDR2 reads SMNVEV (reference sequence). The CDR3 is 13 residues long. V lost 6 bases and J 5 bases, leaving 13 bases between the germline ends. The CDR3 is CASRSGDGTEAFF. In nucleotides, the CDR3 is TGTGCCAGCAGGTCGGGGGACGGGACTGAAGCTTTCTTT.

This clone was picked up a small number of times. The chain links TRBV2 to TRBJ1-2; D not resolved. This CDR3 is 13 amino acids long. V was clipped by 3 bases and J by 3 bases, with 8 bases between them. Germline-derived CDR1 and CDR2 are SNHLY and FYNNEI. CDR3 protein: CASSEERHYGYTF. CDR3 DNA: TGTGCCAGCAGTGAGGAGAGGCACTATGGCTACACCTTC.

This sequence joins TRBV6-1 and TRBJ1-1, with no clear D. The CDR3 loop spans 13 amino acids. V was clipped by 2 bases and J by 4 bases, with 8 bases between them. CDR1 is MNHNS and CDR2 is SASEGT in the germline V gene. The CDR3 sequence: CASSERGGTEAFF. Written as DNA, the CDR3 is TGTGCCAGCAGTGAACGGGGTGGCACTGAAGCTTTCTTT.

This chain uses TRBV12-1 with TRBJ1-2. TRBV12-1 is a listed pseudogene. The CDR3 covers 13 residues. This CDR3 reads CASSSPGNYGYTF. The CDR3 nucleotides read TGTGCCAGCAGCAGTCCCGGGAACTATGGCTACACCTTC.

This clone has just one count. CDR3 nucleotides: TGCGCCAGCACGCGGACTAGCGGGAATGAGCAGTTCTTC. Encoded protein: CASTRTSGNEQFF. J is TRBJ2-1 and V is TRBV5-1; 11 bases are a match to TRBD2. Germline CDR1 and CDR2: SGHRS and YFSETQ. V was clipped by 6 bases and J by 7 bases; unmatched bases: 3. The CDR3 is 13 amino acids.

The J gene is TRBJ1-1, the V gene TRBV4-1; no clear D. This CDR3 has 15 amino acids. CDR1 is MGHRA and CDR2 is YSYEKL in the germline V gene. Between the trimmed V and J ends, which lost 0 bases and 2 bases, there was a span of 10 bases. CDR3 nucleotides: TGCGCCAGCAGCCAAGAAGGAGGGCTTAACACTGAAGCTTTCTTT. Protein product: CASSQEGGLNTEAFF.

The rearrangement links TRBV4-1 to TRBJ2-6, with D maybe TRBD1 (5 bases). CDR1 and CDR2 from the germline V gene are MGHRA and YSYEKL. The CDR3 is made up of 17 amino acids. Trimming left V 4 bases short and J 2 bases short, with 15 bases between. The CDR3 spells CASSPTDTPAGANVLTF. As DNA, the CDR3 is TGCGCCAGCAGCCCTACGGACACGCCGGCTGGGGCCAACGTCCTGACTTTC.

The chain joins TRBV19 to TRBJ2-2, with a tentative D call TRBD2 (7 bases). Germline V gives CDR1 LNHDA, CDR2 SQIVND (reference sequence). Trimming left V 10 bases short and J 3 bases short, with 18 bases between. The CDR3 is 15 amino acids. The CDR3, as DNA: TGTGCCACCAGGGAGGGACACCTTTACACCGGGGAGCTGTTTTTT. Translated, it gives CATREGHLYTGELFF.

The V call is TRBV10-3, the J call TRBJ2-2, with D unresolved. This CDR3 region has 16 residues. V was trimmed by 0 bases and J by 6 bases, leaving 14 bases between them. Germline CDR1 reads ENHRY; CDR2 reads SYGVKD. CDR3 DNA sequence: TGTGCCATCAGTGAGTCCGGCTCACACCGGGCCGGGGAGCTGTTTTTT. It translates to CAISESGSHRAGELFF.

This chain links TRBV7-6 with TRBJ1-5; the match to TRBD1 covers 7 bases. Germline lookup yields CDR1 SGHVS and CDR2 FNYEAQ. This CDR3 spans 14 amino acids. Losses at the gene ends were 5 bases for V and 6 bases for J; bases not matched to a gene: 7. CDR3 protein: CASSAQGGSQPQHF. The CDR3 nucleotides are TGTGCCAGCAGCGCCCAGGGGGGCAGTCAGCCCCAGCATTTT. Using reference TRBV7-6 and TRBJ1-5 for the parts outside the CDR3, the full variable domain is GAGVSQSPRYKVTKRGQDVALRCDPISGHVSLYWYRQALGQGPEFLTYFNYEAQQDKSGLPNDRFSAERPEGSISTLTIQRTEQRDSAMYRCASSAQGGSQPQHFGDGTRLSIL.

The rearrangement joins TRBV28 to TRBJ2-7; unclear D gene. The ends were cut back, 1 base at V and 1 base at J, with 14 bases in the middle. Germline assignment: CDR1 MDHEN and CDR2 SYDVKM. CDR3 length: 16 amino acids. CDR3 DNA: TGTGCCAGCAGTTTATACTACGTTGGGTCGTCCTACGAGCAGTACTTC. Encoded protein: CASSLYYVGSSYEQYF.